Presented here are 7 T cell receptor beta chains from one specimen sequenced in a study of shared clonotypes between healthy human individuals. Repertoires were generated with immunoSEQ multiplex PCR, while TCRdb's copy carries only in-frame clones and drops some. The sample includes 400,000 or so clones, 96% of them seen just once. Input material: memory CD8+ T cells sorted from blood. This sample's subset: CD45RO+ cells pooled with CCR7-negative TemRA cells. These receptors were obtained from a young man in good health.

The chain joins TRBV5-5 to TRBJ2-2; a weak D match, TRBD2 (5 bases). The CDR3 is 16 residues long. V was pared by 0 bases and J by 3 bases, with 12 bases between. Germline assignment: CDR1 SGHKS and CDR2 YYEKEE (reference sequence). The CDR3 region is CASSLAWWGDTGELFF. The CDR3 nucleotides are TGTGCCAGCAGCTTGGCTTGGTGGGGAGACACCGGGGAGCTGTTTTTT.

The V and J genes are TRBV2 and TRBJ2-3, with D hard to call. Germline-derived CDR1 and CDR2 are SNHLY and FYNNEI. This CDR3 contains 12 residues. V was clipped by 5 bases and J by 3 bases, with 6 bases between them. The CDR3 DNA sequence: TGTGCCAGCAGTACCAATACAGATACGCAGTATTTT. Translating it yields CASSTNTDTQYF.

The chain combines TRBV6-5 with TRBJ2-7; the D gene is possibly TRBD2 (6 bases). CDR1 and CDR2 (germline): MNHEY, SVGAGI. The CDR3 is made up of 16 amino acids. V was cut by 2 bases and J by 5 bases, with 19 bases left in between. CDR3 bases: TGTGCCAGCAGTTACGAAGCCGGGACTCGGAACGACGAGCAGTACTTC. Translation: CASSYEAGTRNDEQYF.

CDR3 coding DNA: TGCGCCAGCAGCTTGGTCGCACGGGGACCGGGAAGTTTACAAGAGACCCAGTACTTC. The encoded protein is CASSLVARGPGSLQETQYF. V is TRBV5-1 and J is TRBJ2-5; the D call may be TRBD1 or TRBD2 (5 bases each). The V end lost 0 bases, the J end lost 2 bases, and 23 bases lay between the germline ends. This CDR3 is built from 19 residues. Germline assignment: CDR1 SGHRS and CDR2 YFSETQ. The complete variable domain, with remaining parts taken from reference TRBV5-1 and TRBJ2-5, reads KAGVTQTPRYLIKTRGQQVTLSCSPISGHRSVSWYQQTPGQGLQFLFEYFSETQRNKGNFPGRFSGRQFSNSRSEMNVSTLELGDSALYLCASSLVARGPGSLQETQYFGPGTRLLVL.

This chain joins TRBV28 and TRBJ1-3; TRBD1 is a possible D gene (5 bases). Looked up from germline, CDR1 is MDHEN and CDR2 is SYDVKM. The CDR3 totals 14 residues. V lost 3 bases and J lost 2, with 8 bases in between. CDR3 amino acids: CASSFGGAGNTIYF. CDR3 bases: TGTGCCAGCAGTTTTGGGGGGGCTGGAAACACCATATATTTT.

V is TRBV27 and J is TRBJ1-2; no definite D call. V lost 4 bases and J 4 bases, leaving 13 bases between the germline ends. From germline, CDR1 is MNHEY and CDR2 SMNVEV (reference sequence). The CDR3 totals 14 residues. CDR3 protein: CASSSPGRGYGYTF. CDR3 nucleotide sequence: TGTGCCAGCAGTTCACCAGGACGGGGCTATGGCTACACCTTC.

The chain carries TRBV28 and TRBJ1-5; 8 bases map to TRBD1. CDR3 length: 19 residues. Germline trimming cut 5 bases from V and 0 bases from J; bases unmatched to any gene: 15. CDR1 MDHEN and CDR2 SYDVKM come from the germline V gene. The CDR3 region has the DNA TGTGCCAGCAGTAGACCAGGGGGCTCGGTCCTTTATAGCAATCAGCCCCAGCATTTT. It is translated as CASSRPGGSVLYSNQPQHF.